These 20 T cell receptor beta chains were sequenced from one sample in a study of T cells in Graves' hyperthyroidism and ophthalmopathy. Researchers took RNA transcripts and amplified the TCR beta CDR3 regions from them. The HTBI primer set was used in a first-round RT-PCR of the TCR CDR3. TCRdb ran MiXCR on the multiplex PCR reads and lists one entry per CDR3 protein. The table shows roughly 700,000 distinct CDR3 sequences, with around 16% occurring only once. Sequenced input: blood. The receptors stem from a man in his fifties with Graves' hyperthyroidism.

This clonotype was recorded at least ten times. The chain combines TRBV2 with TRBJ2-1, with D possibly matching TRBD2 (6 bases). The CDR3 has 15 amino acids. Germline CDR1 reads SNHLY; CDR2 reads FYNNEI. Trimming removed 6 bases at V and 8 bases at J, with 20 bases between. CDR3 sequence (DNA): TGTGCCAGCAGCCATCCGGGACTTGCAATGGATGAGCAGTTCTTC. Translation: CASSHPGLAMDEQFF.

Ten or more counts support this clonotype. The CDR3 sequence: CASHFDRGQPQHF. In nucleotides, the CDR3 is TGTGCCAGCCACTTCGACAGGGGCCAGCCCCAGCATTTT. The chain employs TRBV2 and TRBJ1-5; 8 bases map to TRBD1. CDR1 and CDR2 (germline): SNHLY, FYNNEI. V lost 8 bases and J lost 7; bases outside the gene matches: 7. This CDR3 contains 13 residues.

The table lists this clonotype with many counts. The chain joins TRBV20-1 to TRBJ2-7; D unresolved. Germline CDR1 is DFQATT and CDR2 is SNEGSKA (reference sequence). The V and J ends lost 2 bases and 7 bases respectively, with 15 bases between them. The CDR3 has 13 residues. The CDR3 here is CSARIPIYDEQYF. The CDR3 region has the DNA TGCAGTGCTAGAATCCCGATCTACGATGAGCAGTACTTC.

The table lists this clonotype with many counts. This chain uses TRBV5-1 with TRBJ2-7; D remains unclear. Trimming stripped 0 bases from V and 0 bases from J, with 7 bases between. The germline V gene encodes CDR1 SGHRS and CDR2 YFSETQ. The CDR3 loop spans 14 amino acids. The CDR3 nucleotides are TGCGCCAGCAGCTTGGAGGTGGTCTCCTACGAGCAGTACTTC. Translation: CASSLEVVSYEQYF.

Many counts were recorded for this clonotype. The DNA of the CDR3 is TGTGCCAGCAGTTTAACTAGCGGGGCAAACAATGAGCAGTTCTTC. Protein: CASSLTSGANNEQFF. The gene calls are TRBV12-3 or TRBV12-4 and TRBJ2-1; 10 bases are a match to TRBD2. V shed 2 bases and J 5 bases; nucleotides not matched to a gene: 3. The length of the CDR3 is 15 residues.

In this sample, this clonotype turned up a few times. This chain joins TRBV28 and TRBJ2-2, with D perhaps TRBD1 or TRBD2 (5 bases each). CDR1 MDHEN and CDR2 SYDVKM come from the germline V gene. V shed 5 bases and J shed 7 bases, with 8 bases lying between them. The CDR3 totals 12 residues. In DNA, the CDR3 is TGTGCCAGCAGTGGGACCGGCGGGGAGCTGTTTTTT. It is translated as CASSGTGGELFF.

This clonotype was found many times. The chain is built from TRBV20-1 and TRBJ2-1; possible D gene TRBD2, 6 bases. Per the germline V gene, CDR1 is DFQATT and CDR2 is SNEGSKA (reference sequence). The CDR3 has 14 residues. V was cut by 0 bases and J by 5 bases, with 11 bases left in between. The CDR3 spells CSARDSGTHNEQFF. CDR3 sequence (DNA): TGCAGTGCTAGAGATTCCGGGACTCACAATGAGCAGTTCTTC.

This clonotype was counted at least ten times. This chain uses TRBV27 with TRBJ2-1, with TRBD2 matching 7 bases. The CDR3 extends over 14 amino acids. The germline V gene encodes CDR1 MNHEY and CDR2 SMNVEV (reference sequence). J gave up 5 bases and V 4 bases, and 5 bases lay outside the gene matches. CDR3 amino acids: CASSSGTTNNEQFF. CDR3 in DNA: TGTGCCAGCAGTTCCGGGACTACTAACAATGAGCAGTTCTTC.

This clonotype was counted between two and nine times. CDR3 sequence (DNA): TGTGCCAGCTCACCAGAATCCGGGGGGAGAACTGAAGCTTTCTTT. Its translation: CASSPESGGRTEAFF. The chain employs TRBV18 and TRBJ1-1, with a tentative D call TRBD1 (5 bases). CDR1 is KGHSH, CDR2 LQKENI, per germline. The CDR3 has 15 amino acids. The V end lost 2 bases, the J end lost 5 bases, and 15 bases lay between the germline ends.

Worth noting for this clonotype: This sequence may be a read error, since a much larger clone differs from it by one base. The J gene is TRBJ2-3, the V gene TRBV7-9; 9 bases fit TRBD2. This CDR3 has 17 residues. Germline V gene data show CDR1 as SEHNR and CDR2 as FQNEAQ (reference sequence). Here the CDR3 reads CATSLARLAGSTDTQYF. In DNA, the CDR3 is TGTGCCACCAGCTTAGCGCGGCTAGCGGGATCCACAGATACGCAGTATTTT.

This clonotype was recorded at least ten times. V and J are TRBV2 and TRBJ1-3, with no clear D. CDR1 SNHLY and CDR2 FYNNEI come from the germline V gene. V was pared by 6 bases and J by 0 bases, with 9 bases between. CDR3 length: 14 amino acids. In DNA, the CDR3 is TGTGCCAGCAGCAGCTCTTACTCTGGAAACACCATATATTTT. It codes for CASSSSYSGNTIYF.

This clonotype was found a few times. A much larger clone is a single base away; this may be a read error. This chain links TRBV11-2 with TRBJ2-7; no clear D. This CDR3 spans 10 amino acids. CDR1 and CDR2 from the germline V gene are SGHAT and FQNNGV. V lost 6 bases and J lost 6, with 6 bases in between. In nucleotides, the CDR3 is TGTGCCAGCAGTGAGTTCGAGCAGTACTTC. It translates to CASSEFEQYF.

This clonotype was seen a few times. The chain is built from TRBV28 and TRBJ2-7; a weak D match, TRBD1 (6 bases). The length of the CDR3 is 16 residues. V was shortened by 8 bases and J by 0 bases, with 20 bases between the two germline ends. Germline V gene sequence: CDR1 MDHEN, CDR2 SYDVKM. This chain's CDR3 is CASGRTGYRISYEQYF. CDR3 coding DNA: TGTGCCAGCGGCCGAACAGGGTATAGAATCTCCTACGAGCAGTACTTC.

This clonotype showed up many times. As DNA, the CDR3 is TGTGCCAGCAGCTCAGGACTAGCGGGAGGTGGCTACGAGCAGTACTTC. Translated, it gives CASSSGLAGGGYEQYF. This chain links TRBV7-2 with TRBJ2-7, with 14 nucleotides matching TRBD2. Germline V CDR1 and CDR2: SGHTA, FQGNSA. The length of the CDR3 is 16 residues. With V trimmed by 4 bases and J by 3 bases, 5 bases remained unmatched. The full variable domain, with the rest looked up from reference TRBV7-2 and TRBJ2-7, is GAGVSQSPSNKVTEKGKDVELRCDPISGHTALYWYRQSLGQGLEFLIYFQGNSAPDKSGLPSDRFSAERTGGSVSTLTIQRTQQEDSAVYLCASSSGLAGGGYEQYFGPGTRLTVT.

The chain combines TRBV24-1 with TRBJ2-1; 7 bases are shared with TRBD2. The CDR3 has 16 residues. After removal of 4 bases from V and 9 bases from J, the junction contained 14 bases not matched to a gene. CDR1 is KGHDR, CDR2 SFDVKD, per germline. CDR3 loop: CATSEEGTIHQGEQFF. CDR3 sequence (DNA): TGTGCCACCAGTGAGGAAGGGACTATCCACCAGGGTGAGCAGTTCTTC.

This clonotype appeared a few times. V gene TRBV10-3 combines with J gene TRBJ2-1; a possible D gene is TRBD2 (6 bases). CDR3 length: 17 residues. Trimming took 6 bases from V and 4 from J, leaving 22 bases between them. Germline CDR1 ENHRY, CDR2 SYGVKD. CDR3 in amino acids: CAIRGGALAETYNEQFF. The CDR3 region has the DNA TGTGCCATCAGGGGGGGAGCCTTAGCGGAAACTTACAATGAGCAGTTCTTC.

This clonotype has a count of ten or more. The genes are TRBV9 and TRBJ1-1; 7 nucleotides match TRBD1. Germline V gives CDR1 SGDLS, CDR2 YYNGEE. CDR3 length equals 14 residues. Trimming at V came to 3 bases and at J to 0 bases, leaving 2 bases not matched to a gene. The CDR3 nucleotides read TGTGCCAGCAGCGGGGGACAGCTGAACACTGAAGCTTTCTTT. It yields the protein CASSGGQLNTEAFF.

This clonotype was seen many times. The genes are TRBV6-2 or TRBV6-3 and TRBJ1-5; TRBD1 matches at 9 bases. Germline-derived CDR1 and CDR2 are MNHEY and SVGEGT. The J segment lost 1 base and the V segment lost 4 bases, leaving 5 bases of the junction unmatched. This CDR3 is built from 16 residues. The CDR3 region is CASSSDRGQSNQPQHF. CDR3 in DNA: TGTGCCAGCAGTTCGGACAGGGGCCAAAGCAATCAGCCCCAGCATTTT.

The J gene is TRBJ2-4, the V gene TRBV29-1, with 8 bases lining up with TRBD1. Germline-derived CDR1 and CDR2 are SQVTM and ANQGSEA. Losses at the gene ends were 6 bases for V and 1 base for J; bases not matched to a gene: 11. The CDR3 extends over 16 amino acids. CDR3 in amino acids: CSVAKGQGTAKNIQYF. In DNA form, the CDR3 reads TGCAGCGTGGCAAAAGGACAGGGTACGGCCAAAAACATTCAGTACTTC.

The chain has TRBV12-3 or TRBV12-4 and TRBJ2-3; TRBD2 agrees at 8 bases. The CDR3 spans 17 residues. The J segment lost 6 bases and the V segment lost 8 bases, leaving 19 bases of the junction unmatched. The CDR3 is CASVSWTLAGRSDTQYF. CDR3 coding DNA: TGTGCCAGCGTATCTTGGACTCTAGCGGGCCGATCGGATACGCAGTATTTT.